This T cell receptor (beta chain) comes out of a study of cytomegalovirus exposure and HLA in healthy donors. The PCR ran on 60 Vbeta and 13 Jbeta primers. Sequencing was performed with immunoSEQ multiplex PCR; in TCRdb, only in-frame clones are kept and a portion is missing. This sample has 130,000 or so clones, with about three quarters found just once. The specimen was PBMCs. The clonotype comes from a female donor in good health and CMV-seronegative.

The CDR3 sequence: CASSYSSGLETQYF. CDR3 DNA sequence: TGTGCCAGCAGTTACTCATCAGGGCTGGAGACCCAGTACTTC. The chain joins TRBV6-5 to TRBJ2-5, with D perhaps matching TRBD1 (5 bases). This CDR3 region has 14 residues. V gave up 0 bases and J gave up 5 bases, with 10 bases separating them. Germline CDR1 and CDR2: MNHEY and SVGAGI.